Below, 27 T cell receptor beta chains from the same sample are listed, as sequenced in a study of CD8 T cells in ankylosing spondylitis. Study findings and constraints: Several highly homologous variants made up a TCR beta motif, and this motif appeared characteristic of ankylosing spondylitis blood.

TCRdb re-called the 5' RACE reads through MiXCR, storing one row per CDR3 protein. The sample holds some 800,000 distinct CDR3 sequences, around 11% seen once. Antigens for these TCRs are unknown. The source material was blood, either unsorted or a sorted T cell fraction (not recorded which). The receptors shown here come from a male donor with ankylosing spondylitis.

As concerns this clonotype: Its ends do not fully match the called genes, so a read error is possible. Here the CDR3 reads CASTQERGGDYNEQFF. In nucleotides, the CDR3 is TGCGCCAGCACCCAAGAGAGAGGGGGCGACTACAATGAGCAGTTCTTC. The gene calls are TRBV4-3 and TRBJ2-1; 7 nucleotides agree with TRBD1. The CDR3 loop spans 16 amino acids. Per the germline V gene, CDR1 is LGHNA and CDR2 is YSLEER.

This rearrangement joins TRBV9 to TRBJ2-1; 8 nucleotides agree with TRBD1. V shed 2 bases, J shed 5 bases, and the junction held 6 bases outside the gene matches. The CDR3 is 15 amino acids. In germline, CDR1 is SGDLS, CDR2 YYNGEE. The CDR3 DNA is TGTGCCAGCAGCGTGGCAGGGGGCTTCGACAATGAGCAGTTCTTC. This sequence encodes CASSVAGGFDNEQFF.

This clonotype showed up many times. V usage is TRBV5-1 and J usage is TRBJ2-7, with D tentatively TRBD1 (6 bases). Trimming stripped 2 bases from V and 2 bases from J, with 11 bases between. CDR3 length equals 14 residues. Germline V lookup: CDR1 SGHRS, CDR2 YFSETQ. CDR3 in amino acids: CASSLGGQTYEQYF. The CDR3 coding sequence is TGCGCCAGCAGCTTAGGTGGACAGACCTACGAGCAGTACTTC.

This clonotype has just a few counts. The V and J genes are TRBV20-1 and TRBJ1-3, with 9 bases aligning to TRBD1. This CDR3 spans 15 amino acids. Germline CDR1 is DFQATT and CDR2 is SNEGSKA (reference sequence). Trimming took 3 bases from V and 2 from J; bases not matched to a gene: 5. Here the CDR3 reads CSARDRGATGNTIYF. As DNA, the CDR3 is TGCAGTGCTAGGGACAGGGGCGCAACTGGAAACACCATATATTTT.

Only a few counts were recorded for this clonotype. This chain connects TRBV7-6 to TRBJ2-2; tentatively, D is TRBD1 (8 bases). CDR3 length equals 17 residues. Germline V gives CDR1 SGHVS, CDR2 FNYEAQ. The V gene lost 5 bases and the J gene lost 3 bases, with 19 bases spanning the gap. This CDR3 is CASSRSDRGGDTGELFF. The CDR3 nucleotides are TGTGCCAGCAGCCGCTCCGACAGGGGAGGGGACACCGGGGAGCTGTTTTTT.

This clonotype was recorded at least ten times. The chain recombines TRBV5-1 with TRBJ2-1; perhaps TRBD1 as D (6 bases). Germline CDR1 and CDR2: SGHRS and YFSETQ. The V and J ends lost 3 bases and 4 bases respectively, with 11 bases between them. The CDR3 is 14 amino acids. The DNA for the CDR3 is TGCGCCAGCAGCTGGCCAGGGGAGTACAATGAGCAGTTCTTC. Its protein is CASSWPGEYNEQFF. The full variable domain, completed using reference TRBV5-1 and TRBJ2-1, is KAGVTQTPRYLIKTRGQQVTLSCSPISGHRSVSWYQQTPGQGLQFLFEYFSETQRNKGNFPGRFSGRQFSNSRSEMNVSTLELGDSALYLCASSWPGEYNEQFFGPGTRLTVL.

This rearrangement joins TRBV9 to TRBJ1-1; D is perhaps TRBD1 (5 bases). The CDR3 contains 13 residues. V lost 2 bases to trimming and J lost 7 bases, with 12 bases between them. Germline CDR1 reads SGDLS; CDR2 reads YYNGEE. CDR3 coding DNA: TGTGCCAGCAGCGTGGGGGGTAACGGTGAAGCTTTCTTT. Translation: CASSVGGNGEAFF.

This clonotype was observed many times. The chain couples TRBV7-9 to TRBJ2-1; the D gene is possibly TRBD1 (6 bases). This CDR3 is built from 13 residues. Germline CDR1 reads SEHNR; CDR2 reads FQNEAQ (reference sequence). V gave up 7 bases and J gave up 5 bases, with 12 bases separating them. The CDR3: CASTKGTHNEQFF. The CDR3 DNA sequence: TGTGCCAGCACCAAAGGGACACACAATGAGCAGTTCTTC. The full variable domain, in which reference TRBV7-9 and TRBJ2-1 provide the parts outside the CDR3, is DTGVSQNPRHKITKRGQNVTFRCDPISEHNRLYWYRQTLGQGPEFLTYFQNEAQLEKSRLLSDRFSAERPKGSFSTLEIQRTEQGDSAMYLCASTKGTHNEQFFGPGTRLTVL.

This clonotype appeared a few times. This chain uses TRBV15 with TRBJ1-1, with 10 positions matching TRBD1. J gave up 11 bases and V 3 bases, and 15 bases lay outside the gene matches. From germline, CDR1 is LNHNV and CDR2 YYDKDF (reference sequence). The length of the CDR3 is 16 residues. CDR3: CATSRELPGTGALAFF. The CDR3 bases are TGTGCCACCAGCAGGGAACTGCCCGGGACAGGGGCTTTGGCTTTCTTT.

This clonotype came up a few times. In nucleotides, the CDR3 is TGCAGTGCTACTCGGACAGCCCGGGGAGAGCAGTACTTC. Amino acids: CSATRTARGEQYF. The chain uses TRBV20-1 and TRBJ2-7, with D tentatively TRBD1 (6 bases). Trimming took 4 bases from V and 7 from J, leaving 17 bases between them. The CDR3 runs to 13 residues. Germline-derived CDR1 and CDR2 are DFQATT and SNEGSKA (reference sequence).

The V gene is TRBV4-3, the J gene TRBJ2-1; TRBD1 matches 7 bases. The ends lost 4 bases at V and 6 bases at J; junction bases unmatched: 9. Germline values: CDR1 LGHNA, CDR2 YSLEER. The CDR3 spans 15 residues. CDR3 loop: CASSPWTGQTNEQFF. The CDR3 region has the DNA TGCGCCAGCAGCCCGTGGACAGGCCAAACCAATGAGCAGTTCTTC.

Worth noting for this clonotype: At one end the junction does not follow the germline gene, possibly because of a read error. The chain joins TRBV29-1 to TRBJ1-1; D possibly corresponds to TRBD1 (5 bases). The CDR3 loop spans 12 amino acids. Germline-derived CDR1 and CDR2 are SQVTM and ANQGSEA. CDR3 nucleotide sequence: TGTACAGTGGGGGGAATGAACACTGAAGCTTTCTTT. It yields the protein CTVGGMNTEAFF.

The chain carries TRBV10-3 and TRBJ1-2; D is unclear. From germline, CDR1 is ENHRY and CDR2 SYGVKD. The CDR3 length is 14 residues. The germline V and J ends were trimmed by 2 bases and 4 bases, with 11 bases remaining between them. DNA for the CDR3: TGTGCCATCAGTGAGGGACCGGATGGCTATGGCTACACCTTC. Amino acids: CAISEGPDGYGYTF.

The chain combines TRBV20-1 with TRBJ1-2; D uncertain. The germline gives CDR1 DFQATT, CDR2 SNEGSKA (reference sequence). The CDR3 totals 15 residues. The V gene lost 0 bases and the J gene lost 3 bases, with 14 bases spanning the gap. The CDR3 DNA follows: TGCAGTGCTAGAGATCCCGGGGTAGGAGACTATGGCTACACCTTC. It codes for CSARDPGVGDYGYTF.

This clonotype showed up just a few times. The chain couples TRBV20-1 to TRBJ1-6; D might be TRBD1 (5 bases). Germline-derived CDR1 and CDR2 are DFQATT and SNEGSKA (reference sequence). This CDR3 is 14 amino acids long. The V and J ends lost 7 bases and 7 bases respectively, with 17 bases between them. CDR3 nucleotides: TGCAGTGGCAGGCGGGGACGGTTAAATTCACCCCTCCACTTT. Protein: CSGRRGRLNSPLHF.

The chain employs TRBV20-1 and TRBJ1-2; D is possibly TRBD1 (5 bases). The CDR3 is 14 residues long. V lost 0 bases, J lost 3 bases, and 11 bases lay in between. The germline V gene has CDR1 DFQATT and CDR2 SNEGSKA (reference sequence). The CDR3, as DNA: TGCAGTGCTAGAGATGAAGGGGACGACTATGGCTACACCTTC. Its translation: CSARDEGDDYGYTF.

This clonotype was picked up a small number of times. The chain combines TRBV29-1 with TRBJ1-2; D remains unclear. V dropped 8 bases and J dropped 6 bases, with 4 bases sitting between them. Germline V gene lookup returns CDR1 SQVTM and CDR2 ANQGSEA. This CDR3 has 8 residues. This CDR3 is CSTDGYTF. The DNA of the CDR3 is TGCAGCACTGATGGCTACACCTTC. Based on the CDR3 plus reference TRBV29-1 and TRBJ1-2, the full variable domain is SAVISQKPSRDICQRGTSLTIQCQVDSQVTMMFWYRQQPGQSLTLIATANQGSEATYESGFVIDKFPISRPNLTFSTLTVSNMSPEDSSIYLCSTDGYTFGSGTRLTVV.

Written as DNA, the CDR3 is TGCAGTGCTAGATTCACGGTCTATAGCAATCAGCCCCAGCATTTT. It encodes CSARFTVYSNQPQHF. The chain uses TRBV20-1 and TRBJ1-5; D is undetermined. Trimming took off 2 bases at V and 0 bases at J, with 11 bases between the two ends. Germline V gene sequence: CDR1 DFQATT, CDR2 SNEGSKA (reference sequence). The CDR3 contains 15 residues.

This clonotype has at least ten counts. The V gene is TRBV20-1, the J gene TRBJ1-5; TRBD1 is a possible D gene (5 bases). V lost 5 bases, J lost 9 bases, and 14 bases lay in between. This CDR3 comprises 12 residues. Germline assignment: CDR1 DFQATT and CDR2 SNEGSKA (reference sequence). CDR3 residues: CSAGSGPRPQHF. The CDR3 nucleotides are TGCAGTGCTGGCTCGGGGCCTCGGCCCCAGCATTTT.

The chain has TRBV18 and TRBJ1-6; no clear D gene. The germline V gene encodes CDR1 KGHSH and CDR2 LQKENI. The CDR3 length is 12 residues. Between the trimmed V and J ends, which lost 6 bases and 7 bases, there was a span of 7 bases. The CDR3 coding sequence is TGTGCCAGCTCCCGAGAGAATTCACCCCTCCACTTT. Translating it yields CASSRENSPLHF. The whole variable domain, remainder taken from reference TRBV18 and TRBJ1-6, is NAGVMQNPRHLVRRRGQEARLRCSPMKGHSHVYWYRQLPEEGLKFMVYLQKENIIDESGMPKERFSAEFPKEGPSILRIQQVVRGDSAAYFCASSRENSPLHFGNGTRLTVT.

The chain has TRBV7-2 and TRBJ2-7; D ambiguous. Germline V gene data show CDR1 as SGHTA and CDR2 as FQGNSA. V lost 2 bases and J 0 bases, leaving 11 bases between the germline ends. The CDR3 spans 15 residues. DNA of the CDR3: TGTGCCAGCAGCTTAAAACCGGGCAGCTCCTACGAGCAGTACTTC. Its protein is CASSLKPGSSYEQYF.

This clonotype was counted ten times or more. This rearrangement joins TRBV6-5 to TRBJ2-1, with unresolved D. The CDR3 runs 15 residues. Germline CDR1 and CDR2: MNHEY and SVGAGI. The ends were cut back, 2 bases at V and 6 bases at J, with 14 bases in the middle. As DNA, the CDR3 is TGTGCCAGCAGTTACCAGGTCCAGTACAGCAATGAGCAGTTCTTC. Its translation is CASSYQVQYSNEQFF.

This clonotype has a handful of counts. The chain joins TRBV7-2 to TRBJ2-2; TRBD2 matches at 12 bases. The CDR3 covers 17 residues. CDR1 and CDR2 from the germline V gene are SGHTA and FQGNSA. J lost 5 bases, V lost 4 bases, and 8 bases had no gene match. CDR3 protein: CASSSPGLAGLTGELFF. In DNA, the CDR3 is TGTGCCAGCAGCTCACCGGGACTAGCGGGTTTGACCGGGGAGCTGTTTTTT. Full variable domain (remainder filled in from reference TRBV7-2 and TRBJ2-2): GAGVSQSPSNKVTEKGKDVELRCDPISGHTALYWYRQSLGQGLEFLIYFQGNSAPDKSGLPSDRFSAERTGGSVSTLTIQRTQQEDSAVYLCASSSPGLAGLTGELFFGEGSRLTVL.

This clonotype has more than one count but fewer than ten. The gene calls are TRBV28 and TRBJ1-2; 9 bases agree with TRBD1. CDR3 size: 14 residues. V lost 6 bases to trimming and J lost 4 bases; unmatched junction nucleotides: 6. Germline V gene lookup returns CDR1 MDHEN and CDR2 SYDVKM. CDR3 region: CASRDRDRVYGYTF. CDR3 DNA: TGTGCCAGCAGGGACCGGGACAGGGTCTATGGCTACACCTTC.

Ten or more counts support this clonotype. The chain is built from TRBV7-2 and TRBJ2-3; TRBD2 agrees at 13 bases. CDR1 and CDR2 (germline): SGHTA, FQGNSA. Germline trimming cut 5 bases from V and 3 bases from J; bases unmatched to any gene: 5. The CDR3 extends over 16 amino acids. The CDR3 DNA is TGTGCCAGCAGCCGCAGGACTAGCGGGAGTACAGATACGCAGTATTTT. Translating it yields CASSRRTSGSTDTQYF. The whole variable domain, remainder taken from reference TRBV7-2 and TRBJ2-3, is GAGVSQSPSNKVTEKGKDVELRCDPISGHTALYWYRQSLGQGLEFLIYFQGNSAPDKSGLPSDRFSAERTGGSVSTLTIQRTQQEDSAVYLCASSRRTSGSTDTQYFGPGTRLTVL.

A few counts support this clonotype. The chain recombines TRBV12-3 or TRBV12-4 with TRBJ2-3, with 7 bases aligning to TRBD2. The CDR3 loop spans 16 amino acids. After removal of 3 bases from V and 0 bases from J, the junction contained 6 bases not matched to a gene. The CDR3 spells CASSFGDYLSTDTQYF. The CDR3 DNA follows: TGTGCCAGCAGTTTCGGGGACTACCTTAGCACAGATACGCAGTATTTT.

The gene calls are TRBV13 and TRBJ2-5, with a possible D match to TRBD1 (5 bases). Trimming left V 5 bases short and J 7 bases short, with 20 bases between. Germline lookup yields CDR1 PRHDT and CDR2 FYEKMQ (reference sequence). The CDR3 loop spans 15 amino acids. The CDR3 region is CASSRLLGLKGTQYF. The CDR3 region has the DNA TGTGCCAGCAGCCGATTGTTGGGGCTGAAGGGGACCCAGTACTTC.